The 22 T cell receptor beta chains presented below share a single source sample, sequenced in a study of blood T cell repertoires in COVID-19. Method: immunoSEQ multiplex PCR; TCRdb's copy keeps in-frame clones and lacks some. The sample carries around 170,000 clones, 80% to 90% recorded once. The sequenced material came from PBMCs or T cells enriched from blood (not recorded which). Every receptor here comes from a woman aged 18-29 years who had recovered from COVID-19.

In this sample, this clone turned up a few times. This rearrangement joins TRBV6-4 to TRBJ2-3; TRBD2 agrees at 11 bases. Trimming took 10 bases from V and 4 from J; bases not matched to a gene: 13. The CDR3 is 16 residues long. Germline CDR1 is MRHNA and CDR2 is SNTAGT. The CDR3 bases are TGTGCCACCTCCCGCGGTAGCGGGGGGGAGTCAGATACGCAGTATTTT. It translates to CATSRGSGGESDTQYF.

The rearrangement joins TRBV15 to TRBJ2-7, with TRBD2 matching over 9 bases. Trimming cost V 0 bases and J 5 bases; bases outside gene matches: 17. The CDR3 runs 19 residues. Germline V lookup: CDR1 LNHNV, CDR2 YYDKDF (reference sequence). CDR3 DNA sequence: TGTGCCACCAGCAGAGATCGTGGGGGGGTAGCGGGAGTTGCCAACGAGCAGTACTTC. Residues: CATSRDRGGVAGVANEQYF. Full variable domain (outside the CDR3, taken from reference TRBV15 and TRBJ2-7): DAMVIQNPRYQVTQFGKPVTLSCSQTLNHNVMYWYQQKSSQAPKLLFHYYDKDFNNEADTPDNFQSRRPNTSFCFLDIRSPGLGDTAMYLCATSRDRGGVAGVANEQYFGPGTRLTVT.

J is TRBJ1-1 and V is TRBV7-2, with TRBD1 matching 7 bases. Germline assignment: CDR1 SGHTA and CDR2 FQGNSA. This CDR3 has 16 amino acids. Trimming removed 5 bases from V and 4 bases from J; junction bases left unmatched: 13. CDR3 sequence reads: CASSTPPGGGGTEAFF. The DNA for the CDR3 is TGTGCCAGCAGCACGCCTCCTGGAGGGGGCGGCACTGAAGCTTTCTTT.

The J gene is TRBJ1-5, the V gene TRBV7-9; 8 bases fit TRBD1. Germline CDR1 SEHNR, CDR2 FQNEAQ (reference sequence). Trimming at V came to 5 bases and at J to 7 bases, leaving 13 bases not matched to a gene. The CDR3 totals 16 residues. In nucleotides, the CDR3 is TGTGCCAGCAGCGACGCGATACAGGGGGTAGGACAGCCCCAGCATTTT. It translates to CASSDAIQGVGQPQHF.

V usage is TRBV30 and J usage is TRBJ2-3, with D hard to call. The germline gives CDR1 GTSNPN, CDR2 SVGIG (reference sequence). The CDR3 length is 13 residues. Trimming stripped 1 base from V and 4 bases from J, with 9 bases between. CDR3 region: CAWSGLRADTQYF. CDR3 in DNA: TGTGCCTGGAGTGGACTCAGAGCAGATACGCAGTATTTT.

The rearrangement links TRBV6-5 to TRBJ2-3; 7 positions match TRBD2. This CDR3 region has 15 residues. The V gene's germline CDR1 is MNHEY and CDR2 SVGAGI. The junction had 3 bases not matched to a gene; V was cut back by 3 bases and J by 0 bases. CDR3 loop: CASSYRRGSTDTQYF. The CDR3 DNA reads TGTGCCAGCAGTTATCGGCGGGGGAGCACAGATACGCAGTATTTT.

This chain connects TRBV18 to TRBJ2-7; 8 positions agree with TRBD2. With V trimmed by 6 bases and J by 3 bases, 10 bases remained unmatched. This CDR3 has 15 residues. The germline CDR1 and CDR2 sequences are KGHSH and LQKENI. CDR3 protein: CASSRGGDTSYEQYF. The CDR3 DNA reads as TGTGCCAGCTCCCGGGGGGGGGACACCAGCTACGAGCAGTACTTC.

This clone is a singleton in its sample. V and J are TRBV28 and TRBJ1-3, with D possibly TRBD1 on 5 matching bases. The CDR3 sequence is 13 residues long. The V gene's germline CDR1 is MDHEN and CDR2 SYDVKM. V was shortened by 4 bases and J by 6 bases, with 10 bases between the two germline ends. The CDR3 DNA reads TGTGCCAGCAGTTCGGGGGTTGCAAACACCATATATTTT. Encoded protein: CASSSGVANTIYF.

The gene calls are TRBV12-3 or TRBV12-4 and TRBJ1-2; unclear D gene. There are 12 residues in the CDR3. V was shortened by 6 bases and J by 10 bases, with 15 bases between the two germline ends. CDR3 bases: TGTGCCAGCAGGGCATCGGACTCGACCTACACCTTC. Protein: CASRASDSTYTF.

The chain carries TRBV5-1 and TRBJ1-1; TRBD1 matches 7 bases. CDR3 length equals 14 residues. Germline loops: CDR1 SGHRS, CDR2 YFSETQ. Trimming at V came to 4 bases and at J to 6 bases, leaving 9 bases not matched to a gene. The CDR3, as DNA: TGCGCCAGCAGCGATGAACAGGGGCGGTCTGAAGCTTTCTTT. Its protein is CASSDEQGRSEAFF. Complete variable domain (other parts from reference TRBV5-1 and TRBJ1-1): KAGVTQTPRYLIKTRGQQVTLSCSPISGHRSVSWYQQTPGQGLQFLFEYFSETQRNKGNFPGRFSGRQFSNSRSEMNVSTLELGDSALYLCASSDEQGRSEAFFGQGTRLTVV.

The chain has TRBV7-3 and TRBJ1-2; 10 bases map to TRBD1. V shed 4 bases, J shed 8 bases, and the junction held 4 bases outside the gene matches. Germline CDR1 and CDR2: SGHTA and FQGTGA. This CDR3 has 13 residues. The CDR3 is CASSSTGGEGYTF. Here the CDR3 DNA reads TGTGCCAGCAGCTCGACAGGGGGCGAGGGCTACACCTTC.

This sequence joins TRBV28 and TRBJ1-1; D unclear. The germline gives CDR1 MDHEN, CDR2 SYDVKM. V lost 1 base, J lost 0 bases, and 6 bases lay in between. The CDR3 is 14 amino acids. This CDR3 reads CASSLLRVNTEAFF. For the CDR3, the DNA is TGTGCCAGCAGTTTATTGCGGGTGAACACTGAAGCTTTCTTT.

The V and J genes are TRBV10-3 and TRBJ2-1, with 12 positions matching TRBD1. The ends lost 2 bases at V and 12 bases at J; junction bases unmatched: 11. CDR1 is ENHRY, CDR2 SYGVKD, per germline. The CDR3 covers 16 residues. The CDR3 here is CAISEAPGQGAGGQFF. In DNA form, the CDR3 reads TGTGCCATCAGTGAGGCTCCGGGACAGGGGGCTGGGGGGCAGTTCTTC.

This clone has a count of ten or more. The V and J genes are TRBV23-1 and TRBJ1-1; 8 nucleotides line up with TRBD1. TRBV23-1 belongs to the ORF category, with a function that is uncertain. The CDR3 totals 13 residues. V lost 8 bases and J lost 8; bases outside the gene matches: 10. The CDR3 region is CASLKCQGAEAFF. The DNA for the CDR3 is TGCGCCAGCTTGAAGTGTCAGGGGGCGGAAGCTTTCTTT.

The rearrangement joins TRBV28 to TRBJ1-4; D is unresolved. Germline V gene data show CDR1 as MDHEN and CDR2 as SYDVKM. CDR3 length: 13 amino acids. V was pared by 7 bases and J by 5 bases, with 11 bases between. CDR3 coding DNA: TGTGCCAGCACGTTCGAGATAAATGAAAAACTGTTTTTT. Protein product: CASTFEINEKLFF.

V gene TRBV5-6 combines with J gene TRBJ2-7; TRBD1 agrees at 9 bases. This CDR3 has 17 amino acids. The V segment lost 5 bases and the J segment 7 bases; nucleotides outside the gene matches: 19. CDR1 SGHDT and CDR2 YYEEEE come from the germline V gene. The CDR3 nucleotides are TGTGCCAGCAGAAACCTGTACGGGACAGGGATAGTTGGGGAGCAGTACTTC. Amino acid sequence: CASRNLYGTGIVGEQYF. Supplemented by reference TRBV5-6 and TRBJ2-7, the full variable domain reads DAGVTQSPTHLIKTRGQQVTLRCSPKSGHDTVSWYQQALGQGPQFIFQYYEEEERQRGNFPDRFSGHQFPNYSSELNVNALLLGDSALYLCASRNLYGTGIVGEQYFGPGTRLTVT.

This chain links TRBV4-2 with TRBJ2-7; 11 nucleotides line up with TRBD2. CDR1 is LGHNA, CDR2 YNFKEQ, per germline. V trimming: 1 base; J trimming: 6 bases; junction bases outside the gene matches: 17. The length of the CDR3 is 19 residues. The DNA of the CDR3 is TGTGCCAGCAGCCAAGCCATTCTAGCGGGGGGCTCAGGGGCCCGCGAGCAGTACTTC. This codes for CASSQAILAGGSGAREQYF.

The chain combines TRBV6-5 with TRBJ1-3; D is ambiguous. The CDR3 spans 15 residues. The V gene lost 2 bases and the J gene lost 3 bases, with 11 bases spanning the gap. The germline V gene encodes CDR1 MNHEY and CDR2 SVGAGI. The CDR3 DNA sequence: TGTGCCAGCAGTTACGCGTCTAGCCGTGGAAACACCATATATTTT. As protein: CASSYASSRGNTIYF.

This chain uses TRBV7-6 with TRBJ2-3; 10 nucleotides match TRBD2. Germline V CDR1 and CDR2: SGHVS, FNYEAQ. The CDR3 sequence is 15 residues long. The V segment lost 3 bases and the J segment 6 bases; nucleotides outside the gene matches: 6. CDR3: CASSFKAGGSDTQYF. In nucleotides, the CDR3 is TGTGCCAGCAGCTTTAAAGCGGGGGGGTCCGATACGCAGTATTTT.

The V gene is TRBV5-5, the J gene TRBJ1-5; tentative D call: TRBD1 (5 bases). The V gene lost 7 bases and the J gene lost 4 bases, with 18 bases spanning the gap. The CDR3 totals 15 residues. Germline V CDR1 and CDR2: SGHKS, YYEKEE (reference sequence). The CDR3 DNA is TGTGCCAGCGGCGGGGCGGCCGAAGGGAATCAGCCCCAGCATTTT. Translation gives CASGGAAEGNQPQHF.

This chain links TRBV6-5 with TRBJ2-7; D call uncertain. The V end was cut by 5 bases, the J end by 4 bases, with 12 bases between. Germline CDR1 and CDR2: MNHEY and SVGAGI. This CDR3 is 13 amino acids long. The CDR3 sequence: CASSPLASYEQYF. CDR3 in DNA: TGTGCCAGCAGTCCCCTCGCGTCATACGAGCAGTACTTC.

This sequence joins TRBV4-1 and TRBJ2-7, with unresolved D. Germline CDR1 reads MGHRA; CDR2 reads YSYEKL. The V end was cut by 0 bases, the J end by 2 bases, with 8 bases between. CDR3 length: 14 residues. In nucleotides, the CDR3 is TGCGCCAGCAGCCAAGAGGTCAGAACCTACGAGCAGTACTTC. Amino acids: CASSQEVRTYEQYF.